This T cell receptor (beta chain) was sequenced during a study of vaccination and CD4 T cells after COVID-19. Study summary: At a median about 99 days (range 35 to 161) after diagnosis, post-COVID samples were drawn. Stimulation used overlapping spike peptides from SARS-CoV-2, HCoV-NL63, HCoV-OC43 and HCoV-229E.

Broader study findings: Within the convalescent patients, spike mono-reactivity was found in 304 of 307 vaccine-specific clones.

The CDR3 has 13 residues. The germline V gene has CDR1 MDHEN and CDR2 SYDVKM. The V end lost 0 bases, the J end lost 3 bases, and 3 bases lay between the germline ends. The treatment was: roughly 11-day PBMC culture with coronavirus spike peptide pools or control peptides (ViraFEST assay). As to this clonotype: The antigen is undetermined.

Sequencing of the DNA from cultured CD4+ T cells was carried out with the Oncomine TCR Beta short-read assay. Genomic DNA from cultured CD4+ T cells was extracted. TCRdb fed the PCR reads into MiXCR, producing one record per CDR3 protein. The data hold nearly 25,000 distinct CDR3 sequences, with 62% observed a single time. This sequence was found in a human donor who had recovered from COVID-19. Sample: CD4+ T cells from blood, cultured in vitro. The V and J genes are TRBV28 and TRBJ1-5; no clear D. CDR3 nucleotide sequence: TGTGCCAGCAGTTTATGGCTCAATCAGCCCCAGCATTTT. Its protein product is CASSLWLNQPQHF. Complete variable domain (other parts from reference TRBV28 and TRBJ1-5): DVKVTQSSRYLVKRTGEKVFLECVQDMDHENMFWYRQDPGLGLRLIYFSYDVKMKEKGDIPEGYSVSREKKERFSLILESASTNQTSMYLCASSLWLNQPQHFGDGTRLSIL.